The sequence of this T cell receptor (beta chain) was determined in a study of a mutant IDH1 vaccine in newly diagnosed glioma. The wider study: Earlier treatment was radiotherapy, temozolomide, or both, with most getting both.

The time point is: baseline, week 1 (first vaccination visit). Treatment meaning: pre-vaccination baseline after standard-of-care therapy. Tumors from donors were new WHO grade 3 or 4 IDH1-mutant astrocytomas with ATRX loss. Whole-study findings and limits: With respect to changes in top peripheral T cell clonotypes, pseudoprogression seemed unrelated.

Germline V gene data show CDR1 as MNHEY and CDR2 as SVGAGI. V shed 6 bases, J shed 2 bases, and the junction held 5 bases outside the gene matches. The CDR3 runs 15 residues. Sequenced by immunoSEQ multiplex PCR; TCRdb stores in-frame clones only, minus some. Among under 65,000 clones, roughly 80% were seen once, and the ten largest hold roughly 19%. Worth noting for this clone: Its antigen is unidentified.

This receptor was taken from a man aged 18 to 29 with glioma. The chain links TRBV6-5 to TRBJ2-1; 9 bases are a match to TRBD1. The input for sequencing was PBMCs, taken from a glioma patient treated with radiotherapy, temozolomide or both. The CDR3: CASRDRGGAYNEQFF. CDR3 coding DNA: TGTGCCAGCAGGGACAGGGGAGGGGCCTACAATGAGCAGTTCTTC.